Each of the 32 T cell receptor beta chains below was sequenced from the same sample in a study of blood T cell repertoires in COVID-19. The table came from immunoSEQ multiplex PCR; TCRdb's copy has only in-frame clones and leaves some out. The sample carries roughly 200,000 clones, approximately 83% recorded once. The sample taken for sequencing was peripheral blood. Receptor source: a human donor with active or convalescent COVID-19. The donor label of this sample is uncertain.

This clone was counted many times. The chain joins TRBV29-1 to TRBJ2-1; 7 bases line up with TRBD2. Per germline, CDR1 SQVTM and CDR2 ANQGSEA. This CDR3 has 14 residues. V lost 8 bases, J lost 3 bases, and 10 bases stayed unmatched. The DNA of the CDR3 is TGCAGCTACCCCAGCGGGGTTATCTACAATGAGCAGTTCTTC. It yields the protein CSYPSGVIYNEQFF.

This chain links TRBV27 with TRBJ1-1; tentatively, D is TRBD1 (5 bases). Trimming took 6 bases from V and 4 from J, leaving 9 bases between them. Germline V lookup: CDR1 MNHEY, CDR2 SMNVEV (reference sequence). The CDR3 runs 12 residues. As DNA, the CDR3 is TGTGCCAGCAGCCGGGGGGGCACTGAAGCTTTCTTT. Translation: CASSRGGTEAFF.

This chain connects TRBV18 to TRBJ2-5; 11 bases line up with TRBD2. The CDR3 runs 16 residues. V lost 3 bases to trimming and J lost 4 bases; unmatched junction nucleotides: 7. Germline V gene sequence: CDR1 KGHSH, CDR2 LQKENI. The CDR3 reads CASSPPLLAGGETQYF. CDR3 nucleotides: TGTGCCAGCTCACCCCCATTGCTAGCGGGAGGAGAGACCCAGTACTTC.

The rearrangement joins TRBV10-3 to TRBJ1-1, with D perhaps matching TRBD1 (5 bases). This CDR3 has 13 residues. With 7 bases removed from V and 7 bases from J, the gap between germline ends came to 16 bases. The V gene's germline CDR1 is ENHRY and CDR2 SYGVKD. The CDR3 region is CAITEDAGGEAFF. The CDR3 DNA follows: TGTGCCATCACCGAAGACGCCGGGGGTGAAGCTTTCTTT.

Here the CDR3 DNA reads TGCGCCAGCAGCTTGTCCGGGGGGGCCGGGGAGACCCAGTACTTC. Translated, it gives CASSLSGGAGETQYF. V and J are TRBV5-1 and TRBJ2-5; 8 bases are shared with TRBD2. The CDR3 consists of 15 residues. After removal of 1 base from V and 5 bases from J, the junction contained 7 bases not matched to a gene. From germline, CDR1 is SGHRS and CDR2 YFSETQ.

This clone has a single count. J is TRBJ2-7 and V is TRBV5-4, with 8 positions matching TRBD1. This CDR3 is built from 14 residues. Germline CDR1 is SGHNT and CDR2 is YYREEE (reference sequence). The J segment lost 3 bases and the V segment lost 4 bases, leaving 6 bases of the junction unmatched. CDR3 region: CASSKGQEFYEQYF. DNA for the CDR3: TGTGCCAGCAGCAAGGGACAGGAATTCTACGAGCAGTACTTC.

The CDR3 spells CASSLNQGAMGNTIYF. In DNA form, the CDR3 reads TGTGCCAGCAGCTTAAATCAGGGGGCGATGGGAAACACCATATATTTT. V and J are TRBV7-2 and TRBJ1-3; 8 positions match TRBD1. The germline gives CDR1 SGHTA, CDR2 FQGNSA. The V gene end was trimmed by 2 bases and the J gene end by 4 bases; junction bases not matched to a gene: 7. The CDR3 runs 16 residues.

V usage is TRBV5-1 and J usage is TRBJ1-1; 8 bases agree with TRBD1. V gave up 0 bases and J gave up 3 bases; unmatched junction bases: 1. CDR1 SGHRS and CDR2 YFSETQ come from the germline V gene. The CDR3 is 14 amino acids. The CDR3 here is CASSLGTGYTEAFF. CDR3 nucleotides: TGCGCCAGCAGCTTGGGGACAGGGTACACTGAAGCTTTCTTT.

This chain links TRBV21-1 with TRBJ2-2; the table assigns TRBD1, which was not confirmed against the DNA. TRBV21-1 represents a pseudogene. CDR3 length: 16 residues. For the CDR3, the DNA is TGTGCCAGACATGGGGCGGACAGCATTAACACCGGGGAGCTGTTTTTT. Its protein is CARHGADSINTGELFF.

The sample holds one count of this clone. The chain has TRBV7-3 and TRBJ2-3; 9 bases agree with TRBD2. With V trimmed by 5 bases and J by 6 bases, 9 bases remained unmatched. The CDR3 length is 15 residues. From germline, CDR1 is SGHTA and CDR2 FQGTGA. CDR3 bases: TGTGCCAGCAGCCCCCATGCCGGACTAGCGGATACGCAGTATTTT. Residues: CASSPHAGLADTQYF.

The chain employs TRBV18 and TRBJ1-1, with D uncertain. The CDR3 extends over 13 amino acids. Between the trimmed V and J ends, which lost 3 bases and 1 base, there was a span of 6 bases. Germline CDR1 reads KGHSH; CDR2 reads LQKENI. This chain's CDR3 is CASSPQKNTEAFF. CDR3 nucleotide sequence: TGTGCCAGCTCACCCCAGAAGAACACTGAAGCTTTCTTT.

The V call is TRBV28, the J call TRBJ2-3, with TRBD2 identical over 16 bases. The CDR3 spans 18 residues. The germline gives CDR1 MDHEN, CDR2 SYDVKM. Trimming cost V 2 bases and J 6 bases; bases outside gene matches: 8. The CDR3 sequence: CASSLMGLAGGLGDTQYF. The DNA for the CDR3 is TGTGCCAGCAGTTTAATGGGACTAGCGGGGGGGCTAGGCGATACGCAGTATTTT.

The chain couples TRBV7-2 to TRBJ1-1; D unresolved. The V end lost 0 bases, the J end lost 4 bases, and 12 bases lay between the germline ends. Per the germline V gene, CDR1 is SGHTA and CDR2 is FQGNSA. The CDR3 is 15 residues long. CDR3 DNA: TGTGCCAGCAGCTTAGCCAGGCCCCTGAGCACTGAAGCTTTCTTT. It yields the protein CASSLARPLSTEAFF. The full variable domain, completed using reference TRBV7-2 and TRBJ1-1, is GAGVSQSPSNKVTEKGKDVELRCDPISGHTALYWYRQSLGQGLEFLIYFQGNSAPDKSGLPSDRFSAERTGGSVSTLTIQRTQQEDSAVYLCASSLARPLSTEAFFGQGTRLTVV.

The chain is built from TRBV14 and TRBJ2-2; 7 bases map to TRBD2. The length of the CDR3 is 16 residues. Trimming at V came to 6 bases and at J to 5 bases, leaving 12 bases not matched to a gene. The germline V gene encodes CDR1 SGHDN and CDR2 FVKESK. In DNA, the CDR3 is TGTGCCAGCAGTCTACTAGCGCCTTTGGGGACCGGGGAGCTGTTTTTT. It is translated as CASSLLAPLGTGELFF.

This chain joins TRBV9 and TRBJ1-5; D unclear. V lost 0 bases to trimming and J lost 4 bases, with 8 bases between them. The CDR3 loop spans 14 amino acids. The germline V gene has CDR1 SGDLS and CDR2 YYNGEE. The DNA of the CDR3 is TGTGCCAGCAGCGTAGAGTCAGGAAATCAGCCCCAGCATTTT. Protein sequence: CASSVESGNQPQHF.

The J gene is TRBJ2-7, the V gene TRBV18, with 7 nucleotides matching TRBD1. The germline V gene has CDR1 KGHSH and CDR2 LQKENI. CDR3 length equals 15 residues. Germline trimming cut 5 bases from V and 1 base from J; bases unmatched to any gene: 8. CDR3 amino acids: CASSSTGTASYEQYF. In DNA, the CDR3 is TGTGCCAGCTCATCAACCGGGACAGCGTCCTACGAGCAGTACTTC.

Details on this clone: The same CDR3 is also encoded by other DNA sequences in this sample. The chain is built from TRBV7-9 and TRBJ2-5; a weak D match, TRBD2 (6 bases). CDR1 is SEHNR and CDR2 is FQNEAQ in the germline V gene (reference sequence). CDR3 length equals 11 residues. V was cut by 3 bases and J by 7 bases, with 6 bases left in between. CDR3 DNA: TGTGCCAGCAGCTTTAGCGGGACCCAGTACTTC. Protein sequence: CASSFSGTQYF.

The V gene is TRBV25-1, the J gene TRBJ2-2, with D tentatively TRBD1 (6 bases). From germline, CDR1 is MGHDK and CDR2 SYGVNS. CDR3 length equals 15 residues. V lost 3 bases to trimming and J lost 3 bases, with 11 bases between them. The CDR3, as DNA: TGTGCCAGCAGTGAGCGACAGGTGGACACCGGGGAGCTGTTTTTT. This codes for CASSERQVDTGELFF.

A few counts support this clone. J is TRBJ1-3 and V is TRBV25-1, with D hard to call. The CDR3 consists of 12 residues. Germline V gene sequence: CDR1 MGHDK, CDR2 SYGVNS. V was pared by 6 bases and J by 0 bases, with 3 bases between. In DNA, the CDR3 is TGTGCCAGCAGCCTCTCTGGAAACACCATATATTTT. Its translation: CASSLSGNTIYF.

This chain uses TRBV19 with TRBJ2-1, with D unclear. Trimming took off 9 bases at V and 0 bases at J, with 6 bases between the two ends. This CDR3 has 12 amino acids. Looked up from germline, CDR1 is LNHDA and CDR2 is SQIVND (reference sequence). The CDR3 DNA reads TGTGCCAGCGGGTACTCCTACAATGAGCAGTTCTTC. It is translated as CASGYSYNEQFF.

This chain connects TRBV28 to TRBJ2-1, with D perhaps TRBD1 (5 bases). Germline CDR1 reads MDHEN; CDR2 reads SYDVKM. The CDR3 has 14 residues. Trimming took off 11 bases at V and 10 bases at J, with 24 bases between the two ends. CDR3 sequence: CAGRGQGEVKEQFF. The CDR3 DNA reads TGTGCCGGACGTGGGCAGGGCGAGGTCAAGGAGCAGTTCTTC.

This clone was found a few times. CDR3 coding DNA: TGTGCCAGCAGTTACCAAGGACTAGCGGGGGGTCGGGAGGATACGCAGTATTTT. It is translated as CASSYQGLAGGREDTQYF. The genes are TRBV6-2 or TRBV6-3 and TRBJ2-3; 14 positions match TRBD2. The V and J ends lost 2 bases and 6 bases, in that order; junction bases with no gene match: 10. CDR1 is MNHEY, CDR2 SVGEGT, per germline. The CDR3 is made up of 18 amino acids.

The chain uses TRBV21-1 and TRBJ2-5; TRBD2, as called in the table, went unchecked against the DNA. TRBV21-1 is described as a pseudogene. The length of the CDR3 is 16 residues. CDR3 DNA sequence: TGTGCCAGCAGCAAGTGTTGGCTAGCGGGACAAGAGACCCAGTACTTC. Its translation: CASSKCWLAGQETQYF.

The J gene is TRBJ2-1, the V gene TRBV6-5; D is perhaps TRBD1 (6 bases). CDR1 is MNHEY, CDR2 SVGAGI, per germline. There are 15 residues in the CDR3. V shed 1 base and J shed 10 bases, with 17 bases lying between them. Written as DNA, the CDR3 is TGTGCCAGCAGTTACTATCATCTAGGGGGTAGGGAGCAGTTCTTC. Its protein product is CASSYYHLGGREQFF.

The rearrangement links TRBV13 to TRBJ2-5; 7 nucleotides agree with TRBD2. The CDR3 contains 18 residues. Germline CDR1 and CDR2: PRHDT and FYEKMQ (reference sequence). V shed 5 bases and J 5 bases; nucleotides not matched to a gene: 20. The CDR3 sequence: CASSPGGLAEKFRETQYF. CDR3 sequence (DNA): TGTGCCAGCAGCCCGGGTGGCCTAGCGGAAAAATTTAGGGAGACCCAGTACTTC.

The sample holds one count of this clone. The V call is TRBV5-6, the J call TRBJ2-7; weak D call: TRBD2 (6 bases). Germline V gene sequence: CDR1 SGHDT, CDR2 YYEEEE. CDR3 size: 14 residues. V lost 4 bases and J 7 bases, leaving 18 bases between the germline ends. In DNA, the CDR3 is TGTGCCAGCAGCACCAGGACGGGGGTAAGGGAGCAGTACTTC. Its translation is CASSTRTGVREQYF.

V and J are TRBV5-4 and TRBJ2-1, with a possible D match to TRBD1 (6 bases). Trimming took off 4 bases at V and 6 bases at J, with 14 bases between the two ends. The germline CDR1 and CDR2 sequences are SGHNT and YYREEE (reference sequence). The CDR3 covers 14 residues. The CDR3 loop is CASSPQGPANEQFF. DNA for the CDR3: TGTGCCAGCAGCCCACAGGGACCAGCCAATGAGCAGTTCTTC. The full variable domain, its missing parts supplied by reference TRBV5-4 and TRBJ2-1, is ETGVTQSPTHLIKTRGQQVTLRCSSQSGHNTVSWYQQALGQGPQFIFQYYREEENGRGNFPPRFSGLQFPNYSSELNVNALELDDSALYLCASSPQGPANEQFFGPGTRLTVL.

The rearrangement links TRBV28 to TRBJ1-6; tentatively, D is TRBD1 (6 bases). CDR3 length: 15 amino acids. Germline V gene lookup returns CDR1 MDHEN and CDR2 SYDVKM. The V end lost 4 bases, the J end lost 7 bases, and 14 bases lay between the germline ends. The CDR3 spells CASSSSTGPNSPLHF. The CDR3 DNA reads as TGTGCCAGCAGTTCATCGACAGGACCGAATTCACCCCTCCACTTT.

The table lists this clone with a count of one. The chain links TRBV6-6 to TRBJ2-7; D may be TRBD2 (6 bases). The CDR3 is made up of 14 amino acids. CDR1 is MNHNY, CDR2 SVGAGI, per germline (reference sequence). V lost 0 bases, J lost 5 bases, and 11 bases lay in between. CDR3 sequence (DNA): TGTGCCAGCAGTTACTCGGAGGGTTCCGACGAGCAGTACTTC. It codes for CASSYSEGSDEQYF.

The CDR3 sequence is CASSLRGREGYTF. Here the CDR3 DNA reads TGTGCCAGCAGCTTAAGAGGGAGGGAAGGCTACACCTTC. The chain joins TRBV7-9 to TRBJ1-2; no reliable D call. The CDR3 runs to 13 residues. Germline loops: CDR1 SEHNR, CDR2 FQNEAQ (reference sequence). The V end lost 2 bases, the J end lost 8 bases, and 12 bases lay between the germline ends.

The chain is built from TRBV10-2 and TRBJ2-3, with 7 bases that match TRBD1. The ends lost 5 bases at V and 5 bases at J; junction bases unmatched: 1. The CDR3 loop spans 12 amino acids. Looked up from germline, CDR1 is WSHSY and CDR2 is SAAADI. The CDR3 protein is CASSQGVDTQYF. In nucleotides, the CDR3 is TGCGCCAGCAGTCAGGGGGTAGATACGCAGTATTTT.

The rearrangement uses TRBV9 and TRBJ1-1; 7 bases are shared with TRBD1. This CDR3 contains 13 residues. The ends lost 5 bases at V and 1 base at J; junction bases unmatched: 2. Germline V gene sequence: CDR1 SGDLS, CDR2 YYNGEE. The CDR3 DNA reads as TGTGCCAGCAGGGGGGACAGGAACACTGAAGCTTTCTTT. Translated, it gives CASRGDRNTEAFF.